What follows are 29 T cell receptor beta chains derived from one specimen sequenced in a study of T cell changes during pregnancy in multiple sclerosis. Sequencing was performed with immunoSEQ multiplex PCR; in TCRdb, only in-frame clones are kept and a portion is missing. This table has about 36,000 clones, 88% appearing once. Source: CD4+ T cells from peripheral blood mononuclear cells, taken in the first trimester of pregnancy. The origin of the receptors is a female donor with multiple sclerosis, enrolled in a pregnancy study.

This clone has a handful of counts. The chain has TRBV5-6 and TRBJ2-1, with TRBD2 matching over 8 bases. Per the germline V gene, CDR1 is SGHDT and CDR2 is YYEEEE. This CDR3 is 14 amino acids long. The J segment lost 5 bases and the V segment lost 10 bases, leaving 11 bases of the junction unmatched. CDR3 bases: TGTGCCTGCGGTTGGCGGGGGGTTAACAATGAGCAGTTCTTC. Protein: CACGWRGVNNEQFF.

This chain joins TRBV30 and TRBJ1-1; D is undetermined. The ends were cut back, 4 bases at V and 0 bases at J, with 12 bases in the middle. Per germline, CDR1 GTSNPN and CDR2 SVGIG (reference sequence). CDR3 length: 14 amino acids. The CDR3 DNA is TGTGCCTGGAATCGGCGGTACATGAACACTGAAGCTTTCTTT. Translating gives CAWNRRYMNTEAFF.

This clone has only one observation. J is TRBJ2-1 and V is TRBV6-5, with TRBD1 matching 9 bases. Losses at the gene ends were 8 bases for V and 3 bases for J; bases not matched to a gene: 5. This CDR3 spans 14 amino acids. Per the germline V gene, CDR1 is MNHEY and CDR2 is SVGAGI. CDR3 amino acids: CASAAGQGYNEQFF. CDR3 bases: TGTGCCAGCGCAGCGGGACAGGGCTACAATGAGCAGTTCTTC.

The CDR3 is CASSIGSGVGNQPQHF. CDR3 sequence (DNA): TGTGCCAGTAGTATAGGGTCCGGGGTTGGCAATCAGCCCCAGCATTTT. V and J are TRBV19 and TRBJ1-5; D is unresolved. V was pared by 1 base and J by 2 bases, with 12 bases between. Germline assignment: CDR1 LNHDA and CDR2 SQIVND (reference sequence). The CDR3 spans 16 residues.

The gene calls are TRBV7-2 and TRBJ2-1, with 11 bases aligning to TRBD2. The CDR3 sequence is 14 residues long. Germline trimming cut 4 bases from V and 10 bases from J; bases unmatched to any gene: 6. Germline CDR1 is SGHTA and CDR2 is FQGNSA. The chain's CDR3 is CASSSTRLAGEQFF. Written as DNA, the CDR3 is TGTGCCAGCAGCTCTACCCGACTAGCGGGAGAGCAGTTCTTC.

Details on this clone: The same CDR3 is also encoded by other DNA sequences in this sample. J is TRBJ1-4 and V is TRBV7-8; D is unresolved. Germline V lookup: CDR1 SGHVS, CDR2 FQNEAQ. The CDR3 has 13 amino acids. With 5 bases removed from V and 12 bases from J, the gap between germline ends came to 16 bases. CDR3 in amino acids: CASSPRAQDQLFF. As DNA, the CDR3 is TGTGCCAGCAGCCCGAGGGCGCAGGACCAACTGTTTTTT.

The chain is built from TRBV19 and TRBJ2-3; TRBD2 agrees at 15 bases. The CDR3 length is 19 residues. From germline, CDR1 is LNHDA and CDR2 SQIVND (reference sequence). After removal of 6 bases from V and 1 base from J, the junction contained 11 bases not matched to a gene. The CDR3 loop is CASSPGTSGGPGGTDTQYF. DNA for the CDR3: TGTGCCAGTAGCCCCGGGACTAGCGGGGGGCCCGGGGGCACAGATACGCAGTATTTT.

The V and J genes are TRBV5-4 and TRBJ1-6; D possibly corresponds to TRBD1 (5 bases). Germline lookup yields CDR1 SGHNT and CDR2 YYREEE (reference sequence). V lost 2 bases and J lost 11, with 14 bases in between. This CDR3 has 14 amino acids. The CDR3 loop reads CASSLGQGVTPLHF. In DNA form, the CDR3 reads TGTGCCAGCAGCTTAGGGCAGGGCGTCACACCCCTCCACTTT. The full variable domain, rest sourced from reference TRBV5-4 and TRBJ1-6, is ETGVTQSPTHLIKTRGQQVTLRCSSQSGHNTVSWYQQALGQGPQFIFQYYREEENGRGNFPPRFSGLQFPNYSSELNVNALELDDSALYLCASSLGQGVTPLHFGNGTRLTVT.

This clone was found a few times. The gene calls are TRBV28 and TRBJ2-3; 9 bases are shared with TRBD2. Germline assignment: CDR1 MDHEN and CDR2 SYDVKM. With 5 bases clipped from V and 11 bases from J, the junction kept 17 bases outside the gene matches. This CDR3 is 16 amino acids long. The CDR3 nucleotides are TGTGCCAGCAGTACATTAGCGGGAGAGGGGAATGGGGGGCAGTATTTT. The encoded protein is CASSTLAGEGNGGQYF.

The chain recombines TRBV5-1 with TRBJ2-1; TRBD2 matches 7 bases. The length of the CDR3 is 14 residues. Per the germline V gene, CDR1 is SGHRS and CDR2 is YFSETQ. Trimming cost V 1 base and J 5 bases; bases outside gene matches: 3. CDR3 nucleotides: TGCGCCAGCAGCTTGAGCGGGAAAGACAATGAGCAGTTCTTC. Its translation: CASSLSGKDNEQFF.

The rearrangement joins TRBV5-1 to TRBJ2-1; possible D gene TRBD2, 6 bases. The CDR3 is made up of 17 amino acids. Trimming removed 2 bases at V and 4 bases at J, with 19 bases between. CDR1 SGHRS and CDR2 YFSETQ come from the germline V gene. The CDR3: CASSFVGSRGVYNEQFF. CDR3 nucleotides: TGCGCCAGCAGCTTTGTCGGATCGCGCGGGGTATACAATGAGCAGTTCTTC.

The CDR3, as DNA: TGTGCCAGCCGCAGAGCAGGGGATTCCTACGAGCAGTACTTC. Protein: CASRRAGDSYEQYF. The gene calls are TRBV28 and TRBJ2-7; possible D gene TRBD1, 6 bases. Per the germline V gene, CDR1 is MDHEN and CDR2 is SYDVKM. This CDR3 spans 14 amino acids. Trimming took 8 bases from V and 1 from J, leaving 15 bases between them.

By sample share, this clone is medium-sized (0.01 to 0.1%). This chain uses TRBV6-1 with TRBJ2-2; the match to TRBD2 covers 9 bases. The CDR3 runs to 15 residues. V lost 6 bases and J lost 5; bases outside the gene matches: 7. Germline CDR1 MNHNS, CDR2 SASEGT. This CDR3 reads CASSSAGGGTGELFF. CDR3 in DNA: TGTGCCAGCAGCTCAGCGGGGGGAGGGACCGGGGAGCTGTTTTTT.

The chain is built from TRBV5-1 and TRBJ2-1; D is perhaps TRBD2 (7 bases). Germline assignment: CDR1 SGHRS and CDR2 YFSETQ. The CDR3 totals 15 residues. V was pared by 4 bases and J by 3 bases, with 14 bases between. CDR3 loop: CASSARGAGYNEQFF. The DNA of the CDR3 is TGCGCCAGCAGCGCCCGGGGGGCGGGCTACAATGAGCAGTTCTTC.

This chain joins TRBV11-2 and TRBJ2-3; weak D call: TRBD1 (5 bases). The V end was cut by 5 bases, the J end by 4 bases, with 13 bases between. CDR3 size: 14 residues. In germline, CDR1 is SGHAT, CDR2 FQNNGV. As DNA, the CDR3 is TGTGCCAGCAGCCAAGGGGTGACAGCAGATACGCAGTATTTT. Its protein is CASSQGVTADTQYF.

DNA of the CDR3: TGCGCCAGCAGCGGATTACAGGGCCCAGTGGCGCAGTTCTTC. The encoded protein is CASSGLQGPVAQFF. The V call is TRBV5-1, the J call TRBJ2-1; TRBD1 is a possible D gene (6 bases). The germline gives CDR1 SGHRS, CDR2 YFSETQ. V was cut by 4 bases and J by 12 bases, with 20 bases left in between. The CDR3 has 14 amino acids.

CDR3 nucleotides: TGTGCCAGCAGCTTAGGGAGTTACTCCTACGAGCAGTACTTC. It codes for CASSLGSYSYEQYF. The chain has TRBV7-2 and TRBJ2-7; D is uncertain. Trimming shortened V by 1 base and J by 0 bases, and 7 bases separated the two germline ends. Germline CDR1 and CDR2: SGHTA and FQGNSA. The CDR3 sequence is 14 residues long.

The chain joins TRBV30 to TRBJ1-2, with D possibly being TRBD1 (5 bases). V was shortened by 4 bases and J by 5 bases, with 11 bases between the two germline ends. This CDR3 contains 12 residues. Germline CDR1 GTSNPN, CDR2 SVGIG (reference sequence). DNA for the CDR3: TGTGCCTGGACCAGCCAGGGTTATGGCTACACCTTC. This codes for CAWTSQGYGYTF.

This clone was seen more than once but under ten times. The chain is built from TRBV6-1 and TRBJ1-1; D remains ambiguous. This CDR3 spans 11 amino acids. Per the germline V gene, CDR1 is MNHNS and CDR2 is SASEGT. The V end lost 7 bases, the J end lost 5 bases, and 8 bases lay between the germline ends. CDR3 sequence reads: CASNDMTEAFF. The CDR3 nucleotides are TGTGCCAGCAATGACATGACTGAAGCTTTCTTT.

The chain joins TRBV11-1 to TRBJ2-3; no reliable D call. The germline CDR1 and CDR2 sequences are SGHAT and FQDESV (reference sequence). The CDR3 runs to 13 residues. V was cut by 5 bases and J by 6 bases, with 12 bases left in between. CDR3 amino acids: CASSRVTSDTQYF. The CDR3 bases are TGTGCCAGCAGCCGAGTGACTTCTGATACGCAGTATTTT.

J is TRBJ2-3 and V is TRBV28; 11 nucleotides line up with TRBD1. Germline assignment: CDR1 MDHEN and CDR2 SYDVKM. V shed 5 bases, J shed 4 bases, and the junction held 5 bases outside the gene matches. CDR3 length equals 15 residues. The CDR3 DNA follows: TGTGCCAGCAGTCCCTCGGGACAGGGGGCAGATACGCAGTATTTT. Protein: CASSPSGQGADTQYF.

CDR3 sequence reads: CASSIGLTVGPGELFF. CDR3 DNA: TGTGCCAGTAGTATAGGGTTGACAGTCGGGCCCGGGGAGCTGTTTTTT. The chain has TRBV19 and TRBJ2-2; TRBD1 might be the D (5 bases). The ends were cut back, 1 base at V and 6 bases at J, with 15 bases in the middle. The CDR3 is 16 residues long. From germline, CDR1 is LNHDA and CDR2 SQIVND (reference sequence).

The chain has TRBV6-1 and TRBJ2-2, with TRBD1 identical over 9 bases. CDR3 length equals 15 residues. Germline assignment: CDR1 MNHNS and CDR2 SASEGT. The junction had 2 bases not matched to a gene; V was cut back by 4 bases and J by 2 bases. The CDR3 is CASSAGQGNTGELFF. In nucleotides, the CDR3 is TGTGCCAGCAGTGCGGGACAGGGAAACACCGGGGAGCTGTTTTTT.

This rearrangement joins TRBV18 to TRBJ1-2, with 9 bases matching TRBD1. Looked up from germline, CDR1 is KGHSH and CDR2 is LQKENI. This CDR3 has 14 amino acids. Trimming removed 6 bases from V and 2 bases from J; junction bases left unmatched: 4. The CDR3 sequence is CASSEGQGNYGYTF. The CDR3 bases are TGTGCCAGCTCGGAGGGACAGGGAAACTATGGCTACACCTTC.

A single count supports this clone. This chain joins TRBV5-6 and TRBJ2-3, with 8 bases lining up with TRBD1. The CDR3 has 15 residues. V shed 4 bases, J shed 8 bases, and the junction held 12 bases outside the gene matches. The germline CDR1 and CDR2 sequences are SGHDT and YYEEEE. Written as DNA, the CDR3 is TGTGCCAGCAGCCAAAGGGGACAGGTTTTCAGTACGCAGTATTTT. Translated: CASSQRGQVFSTQYF.

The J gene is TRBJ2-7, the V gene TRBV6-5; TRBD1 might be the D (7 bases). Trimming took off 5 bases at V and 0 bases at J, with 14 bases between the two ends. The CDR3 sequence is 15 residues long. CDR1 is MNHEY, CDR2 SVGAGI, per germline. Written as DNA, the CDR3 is TGTGCCAGCAGTACGGGGGCAGGGGGCTCCTACGAGCAGTACTTC. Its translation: CASSTGAGGSYEQYF.

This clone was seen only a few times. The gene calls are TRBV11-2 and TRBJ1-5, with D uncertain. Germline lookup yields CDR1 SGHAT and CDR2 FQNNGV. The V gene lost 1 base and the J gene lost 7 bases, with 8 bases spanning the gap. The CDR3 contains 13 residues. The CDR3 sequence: CASSLGSGQPQHF. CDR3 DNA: TGTGCCAGCAGCTTAGGGTCAGGACAGCCCCAGCATTTT. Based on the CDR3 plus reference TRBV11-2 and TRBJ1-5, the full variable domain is EAGVAQSPRYKIIEKRQSVAFWCNPISGHATLYWYQQILGQGPKLLIQFQNNGVVDDSQLPKDRFSAERLKGVDSTLKIQPAKLEDSAVYLCASSLGSGQPQHFGDGTRLSIL.

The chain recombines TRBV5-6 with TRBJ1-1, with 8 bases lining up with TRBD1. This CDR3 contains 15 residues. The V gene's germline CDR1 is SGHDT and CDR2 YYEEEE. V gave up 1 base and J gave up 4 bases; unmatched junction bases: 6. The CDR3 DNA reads TGTGCCAGCAGCTTGTTACGCACAGGGGGCACTGAAGCTTTCTTT. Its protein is CASSLLRTGGTEAFF.

This CDR3 is CASSPRPGQAEAFF. In nucleotides, the CDR3 is TGTGCCAGCAGCCCTCGGCCGGGACAGGCTGAAGCTTTCTTT. The chain has TRBV11-1 and TRBJ1-1, with TRBD1 matching over 8 bases. The CDR3 loop spans 14 amino acids. Losses at the gene ends were 5 bases for V and 6 bases for J; bases not matched to a gene: 8. CDR1 is SGHAT, CDR2 FQDESV, per germline (reference sequence).